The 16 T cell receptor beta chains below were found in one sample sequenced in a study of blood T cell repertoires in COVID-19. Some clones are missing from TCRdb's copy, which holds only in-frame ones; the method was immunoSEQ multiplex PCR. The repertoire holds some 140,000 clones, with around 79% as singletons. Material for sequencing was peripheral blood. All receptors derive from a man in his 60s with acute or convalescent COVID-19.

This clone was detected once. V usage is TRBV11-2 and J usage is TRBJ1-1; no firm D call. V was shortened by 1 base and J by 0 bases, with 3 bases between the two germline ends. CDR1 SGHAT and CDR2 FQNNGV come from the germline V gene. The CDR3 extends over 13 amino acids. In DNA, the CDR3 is TGTGCCAGCAGCTTAGGAGTGAACACTGAAGCTTTCTTT. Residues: CASSLGVNTEAFF.

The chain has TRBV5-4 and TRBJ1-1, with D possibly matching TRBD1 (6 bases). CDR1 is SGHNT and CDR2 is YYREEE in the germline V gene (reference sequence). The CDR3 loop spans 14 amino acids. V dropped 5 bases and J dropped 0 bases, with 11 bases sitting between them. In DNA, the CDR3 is TGTGCCAGCAGGGGAGGGGGGTTGAACACTGAAGCTTTCTTT. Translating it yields CASRGGGLNTEAFF.

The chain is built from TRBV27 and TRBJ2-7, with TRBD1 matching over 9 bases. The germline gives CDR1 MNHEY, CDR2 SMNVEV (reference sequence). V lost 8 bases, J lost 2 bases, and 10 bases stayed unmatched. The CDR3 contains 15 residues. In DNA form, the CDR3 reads TGTGCCAGCTCCAGTAGGACAGGGGTAACCTACGAGCAGTACTTC. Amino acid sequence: CASSSRTGVTYEQYF.

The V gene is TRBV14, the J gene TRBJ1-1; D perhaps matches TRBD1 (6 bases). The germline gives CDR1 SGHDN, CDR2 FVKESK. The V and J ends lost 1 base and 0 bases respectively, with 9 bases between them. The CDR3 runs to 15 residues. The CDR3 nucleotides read TGTGCCAGCAGCCAAGTGGGGGCATTGAACACTGAAGCTTTCTTT. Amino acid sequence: CASSQVGALNTEAFF. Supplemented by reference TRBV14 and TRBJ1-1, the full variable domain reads EAGVTQFPSHSVIEKGQTVTLRCDPISGHDNLYWYRRVMGKEIKFLLHFVKESKQDESGMPNNRFLAERTGGTYSTLKVQPAELEDSGVYFCASSQVGALNTEAFFGQGTRLTVV.

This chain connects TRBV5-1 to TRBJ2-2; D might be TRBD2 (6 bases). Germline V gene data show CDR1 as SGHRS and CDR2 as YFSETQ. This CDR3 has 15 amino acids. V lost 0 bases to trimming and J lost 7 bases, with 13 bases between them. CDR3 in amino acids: CASSLGGAGGGELFF. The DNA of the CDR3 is TGCGCCAGCAGCTTGGGCGGAGCGGGTGGCGGGGAGCTGTTTTTT.

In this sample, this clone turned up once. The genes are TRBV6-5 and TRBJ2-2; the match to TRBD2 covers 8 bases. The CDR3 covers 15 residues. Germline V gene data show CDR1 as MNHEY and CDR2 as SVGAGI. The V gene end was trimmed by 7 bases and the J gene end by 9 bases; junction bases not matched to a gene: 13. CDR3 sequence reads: CASTYYRGGPRELFF. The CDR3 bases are TGTGCCAGCACCTACTACCGCGGGGGGCCCCGGGAGCTGTTTTTT.

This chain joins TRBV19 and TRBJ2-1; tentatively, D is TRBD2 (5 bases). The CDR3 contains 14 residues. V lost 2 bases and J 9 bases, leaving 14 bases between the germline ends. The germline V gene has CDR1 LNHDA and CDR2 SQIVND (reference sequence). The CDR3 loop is CASSIKRGNSEQFF. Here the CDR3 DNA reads TGTGCCAGTAGTATAAAACGAGGGAATAGTGAGCAGTTCTTC. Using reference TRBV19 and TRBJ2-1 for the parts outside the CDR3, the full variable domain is DGGITQSPKYLFRKEGQNVTLSCEQNLNHDAMYWYRQDPGQGLRLIYYSQIVNDFQKGDIAEGYSVSREKKESFPLTVTSAQKNPTAFYLCASSIKRGNSEQFFGPGTRLTVL.

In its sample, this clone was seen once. CDR3 DNA: TGTGCCGGAGGCCGGGGGGGTTGGACTGAAGCTTTCTTT. The encoded protein is CAGGRGGWTEAFF. This chain connects TRBV6-5 to TRBJ1-1; D is possibly TRBD1 (5 bases). Per germline, CDR1 MNHEY and CDR2 SVGAGI. The CDR3 loop spans 13 amino acids. Trimming pared 11 bases from V and 5 bases from J, leaving 18 bases between.

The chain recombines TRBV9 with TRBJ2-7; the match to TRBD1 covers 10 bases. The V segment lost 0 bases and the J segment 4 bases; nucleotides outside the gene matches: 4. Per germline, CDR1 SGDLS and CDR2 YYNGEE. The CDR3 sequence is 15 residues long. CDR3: CASSVVPGQGYEQYF. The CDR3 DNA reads TGTGCCAGCAGCGTAGTACCGGGACAGGGGTACGAGCAGTACTTC.

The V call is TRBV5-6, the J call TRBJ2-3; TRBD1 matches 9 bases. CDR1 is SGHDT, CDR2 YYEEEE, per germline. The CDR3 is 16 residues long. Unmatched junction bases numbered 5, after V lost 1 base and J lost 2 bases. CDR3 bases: TGTGCCAGCAGCTTGTCGGGACAGGGTTTCACAGATACGCAGTATTTT. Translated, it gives CASSLSGQGFTDTQYF.

CDR3 sequence (DNA): TGTGCCAGCTCCCGGGAGGGCATTCGGGATACGCAGTATTTT. It codes for CASSREGIRDTQYF. The gene calls are TRBV7-8 and TRBJ2-3; TRBD2 aligns across 8 bases. The germline CDR1 and CDR2 sequences are SGHVS and FQNEAQ. Germline trimming cut 8 bases from V and 6 bases from J; bases unmatched to any gene: 10. The CDR3 loop spans 14 amino acids.

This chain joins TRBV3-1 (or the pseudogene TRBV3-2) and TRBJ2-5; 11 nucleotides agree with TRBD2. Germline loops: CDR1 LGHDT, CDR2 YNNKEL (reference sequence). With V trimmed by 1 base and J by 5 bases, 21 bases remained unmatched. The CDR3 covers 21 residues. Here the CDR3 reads CASSQGSRPGTSGPSSETQYF. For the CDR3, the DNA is TGTGCCAGCAGCCAAGGATCAAGGCCCGGGACTAGCGGCCCCTCATCTGAGACCCAGTACTTC.

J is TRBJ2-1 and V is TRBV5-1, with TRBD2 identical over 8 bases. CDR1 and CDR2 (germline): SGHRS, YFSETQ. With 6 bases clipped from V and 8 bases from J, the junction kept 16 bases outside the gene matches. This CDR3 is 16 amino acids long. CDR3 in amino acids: CASTPDGGRNFDEQFF. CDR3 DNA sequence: TGCGCCAGCACGCCCGACGGCGGGAGGAATTTCGATGAGCAGTTCTTC.

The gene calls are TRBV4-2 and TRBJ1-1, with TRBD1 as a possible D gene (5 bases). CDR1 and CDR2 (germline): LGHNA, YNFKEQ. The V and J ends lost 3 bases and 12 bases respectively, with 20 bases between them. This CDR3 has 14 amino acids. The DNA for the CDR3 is TGTGCCAGCAGCCACAGTGGAGGGACCCTCTTGACTTTCTTT. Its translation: CASSHSGGTLLTFF.

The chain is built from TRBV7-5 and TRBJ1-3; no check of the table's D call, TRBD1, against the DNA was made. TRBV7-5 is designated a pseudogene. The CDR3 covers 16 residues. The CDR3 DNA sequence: TGTGCCAGATACCCCCTCCTGATGGCCTCTGGAAACACCATATATTTT. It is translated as CARYPLLMASGNTIYF.

The DNA for the CDR3 is TGTGCCAGCACCCTAACCGGACCCCTCCACTTT. Encoded protein: CASTLTGPLHF. The chain has TRBV12-3 or TRBV12-4 and TRBJ1-6; D not resolved. The length of the CDR3 is 11 residues. V was shortened by 7 bases and J by 12 bases, with 10 bases between the two germline ends.